Listed below are T cell receptor beta chains from one sample, sequenced in a study of human T cells and chemical hapten exposure. TCRdb reprocessed the RACE reads via MiXCR and lists one record per CDR3 protein. The sample has about 340,000 distinct CDR3 sequences; around 7% are singletons. Material: whole blood, obtained in connection with sensitization to the hapten diphenylcyclopropenone (DPC). Receptors were obtained from a woman under 30 with alopecia areata. Some clones in this sample may be carry-over from other donors' samples. Both conserved end residues are part of each CDR3. D genes are given only for firm matches. The listing skips clone size in some rows; elsewhere it reads once, few, many or a size class.

V gene	J gene	D gene	clone size	CDR3 protein	CDR3 DNA
TRBV6-5	TRBJ2-3	.	many	CASRRSDTQYF	TGTGCCAGCCGGCGGTCAGATACGCAGTATTTT
TRBV4-2	TRBJ1-6	TRBD1	once	CASSPFGTGDNSPLHF	TGTGCCAGCAGCCCCTTCGGGACAGGTGACAATTCACCCCTCCACTTT
TRBV28	TRBJ2-7	TRBD1	few	CASSYPGRGQSYEQYF	TGTGCCAGCAGTTATCCGGGTCGGGGACAGAGCTACGAGCAGTACTTC
TRBV7-9	TRBJ1-4	.	many	CASSRDIGEKLFF	TGTGCCAGCAGCAGGGACATCGGCGAAAAACTGTTTTTT
TRBV12-3/TRBV12-4	TRBJ2-3	TRBD2	many	CASSSSSGADTQYF	TGTGCCAGCAGTTCGTCTAGCGGGGCAGATACGCAGTATTTT
TRBV6-1	TRBJ1-4	.	once	CASSPMGGVGEKLFF	TGTGCCAGCAGTCCGATGGGAGGAGTCGGTGAAAAACTGTTTTTT
TRBV2	TRBJ2-1	.	once	CASKPASYNEQFF	TGTGCCAGCAAACCTGCCTCCTACAATGAGCAGTTCTTC
TRBV6-6	TRBJ2-1	TRBD1	.	CASSLQGKYEQFF	TGTGCCAGCAGTTTACAGGGGAAATATGAGCAGTTCTTC
TRBV2	TRBJ1-2	.	few	CANGRGTGDYGYTF	TGTGCCAATGGTAGGGGGACCGGAGACTATGGCTACACCTTC
TRBV6-2/TRBV6-3	TRBJ2-7	.	.	CASSYPASYEQYF	TGTGCCAGCAGTTACCCCGCCTCCTACGAGCAGTACTTC
TRBV3-1	TRBJ2-6	.	once	CASSQYGGGSSGANVLTF	TGTGCCAGCAGCCAATATGGAGGGGGAAGCTCTGGGGCCAACGTCCTGACTTTC
TRBV4-3	TRBJ1-1	.	.	CASSQEWRVNTEAFF	TGCGCCAGCAGCCAAGAGTGGAGGGTGAACACTGAAGCTTTCTTT
TRBV27	TRBJ2-7	TRBD2	.	CASSVGLSGGYEQYF	TGTGCCAGCAGTGTGGGCCTTAGCGGGGGGTACGAGCAGTACTTC
TRBV9	TRBJ2-7	.	.	CASSVNSDLSYEQYF	TGTGCCAGCAGCGTCAACTCGGACCTCTCCTACGAGCAGTACTTC
TRBV6-5	TRBJ2-3	.	.	CASSRDSESGDTQYF	TGTGCCAGCAGCCGGGACTCCGAAAGTGGAGATACGCAGTATTTT
TRBV6-5	TRBJ2-7	.	many	CASRRQGGEQYF	TGTGCCAGCCGGCGGCAGGGAGGCGAGCAGTACTTC
TRBV21-1	TRBJ2-4	.	.	CASSPPWVGRNIQYF	TGTGCCAGCAGCCCCCCGTGGGTGGGGCGGAACATTCAGTACTTC
TRBV14	TRBJ1-6	.	few	CASSQGASPLHF	TGTGCCAGCAGCCAAGGGGCCTCACCCCTCCACTTT
TRBV5-1	TRBJ2-7	.	many	CASSPGPSEQYF	TGCGCCAGCAGCCCCGGACCGTCCGAGCAGTACTTC
TRBV6-5	TRBJ1-1	.	.	CASSWDRGGTEAFF	TGTGCCAGCAGTTGGGATCGAGGGGGCACTGAAGCTTTCTTT
TRBV9	TRBJ2-2	TRBD1	many	CASSPRGQGNTGELFF	TGTGCCAGCAGCCCCCGCGGACAGGGAAACACCGGGGAGCTGTTTTTT
TRBV6-5	TRBJ1-6	.	.	CASSYSSRGTPPLHF	TGTGCCAGCAGTTACTCGAGTCGGGGAACGCCACCCCTCCACTTT
TRBV29-1	TRBJ1-2	.	.	CSVVGSGSGPYGYTF	TGCAGCGTTGTGGGATCAGGGTCCGGCCCTTATGGCTACACCTTC
TRBV7-6	TRBJ2-3	TRBD2	many	CASSKTMAGGLEADTQYF	TGTGCCAGCAGCAAGACCATGGCGGGGGGGCTCGAGGCAGATACGCAGTATTTT
TRBV5-4	TRBJ1-4	TRBD1	.	CASSGPPAPGQGEKLFF	TGTGCCAGCAGCGGGCCCCCTGCTCCGGGACAGGGAGAAAAACTGTTTTTT
TRBV2	TRBJ1-1	TRBD1	few	CASSATGETEAFF	TGTGCCAGCAGTGCGACAGGGGAGACTGAAGCTTTCTTT
TRBV12-3/TRBV12-4	TRBJ2-5	.	.	CASSPSGGRETQYF	TGTGCCAGCAGTCCCTCCGGGGGAAGGGAGACCCAGTACTTC